This paragraph reports one T cell receptor (beta chain). TCRdb reprocessed the 5' RACE reads, keeping one entry per CDR3 protein, no DNA. This table lists some 390,000 distinct CDR3 sequences. This CDR3 comprises 14 residues. Germline V gene lookup returns CDR1 KGHSH and CDR2 LQKENI. The data belong to a study of T cells expressing NK-cell markers. The source material was blood T cells: a sorted CD56 or NKG2C T cell subset, CD4+ or CD8+ T cells, or bulk PBMC T cells (not recorded which). The rearrangement joins TRBV18 to TRBJ2-2. The origin of this receptor is a woman aged 50 to 60 in good health. Here the CDR3 reads CASSQSQGTGELFF.